Presented here are 28 T cell receptor beta chains from one specimen sequenced in a study of T cells and copy number aberrations in small-cell lung cancer. The assay was immunoSEQ multiplex PCR, and TCRdb's table has in-frame clones only and misses some. This table has around 9,200 clones, over 75% appearing once. Sequencing was performed on normal tissue next to the tumor. The receptor source for this set is a man aged 55 to 70 with small cell lung cancer.

The count of this clone is one. The chain uses TRBV9 and TRBJ2-6; TRBD1 agrees at 10 bases. V lost 2 bases to trimming and J lost 0 bases; unmatched junction nucleotides: 5. Germline CDR1 is SGDLS and CDR2 is YYNGEE. There are 18 residues in the CDR3. The CDR3 DNA reads as TGTGCCAGCAGCGTGGGGGGACAGGGGCGCTCTGGGGCCAACGTCCTGACTTTC. It specifies CASSVGGQGRSGANVLTF. The whole variable domain, remainder taken from reference TRBV9 and TRBJ2-6, is DSGVTQTPKHLITATGQRVTLRCSPRSGDLSVYWYQQSLDQGLQFLIQYYNGEERAKGNILERFSAQQFPDLHSELNLSSLELGDSALYFCASSVGGQGRSGANVLTFGAGSRLTVL.

This clone was picked up a small number of times. The genes are TRBV6-5 and TRBJ2-1; D is undetermined. The germline V and J ends were trimmed by 0 bases and 7 bases, with 10 bases remaining between them. This CDR3 has 14 amino acids. Germline assignment: CDR1 MNHEY and CDR2 SVGAGI. Here the CDR3 reads CASSYSKGYNEQFF. DNA of the CDR3: TGTGCCAGCAGTTACTCGAAAGGCTATAATGAGCAGTTCTTC.

The chain carries TRBV29-1 and TRBJ2-5; D possibly corresponds to TRBD2 (6 bases). Germline V gives CDR1 SQVTM, CDR2 ANQGSEA. V dropped 7 bases and J dropped 1 base, with 10 bases sitting between them. There are 12 residues in the CDR3. CDR3 amino acids: CSASGSQETQYF. The CDR3 nucleotides read TGCAGCGCCTCCGGGAGCCAAGAGACCCAGTACTTC.

In this sample, this clone turned up once. V usage is TRBV7-2 and J usage is TRBJ1-1; 7 bases are a match to TRBD1. Trimming cost V 5 bases and J 1 base; bases outside gene matches: 1. Germline V CDR1 and CDR2: SGHTA, FQGNSA. The CDR3 sequence is 13 residues long. The CDR3 reads CASSRTGNTEAFF. CDR3 bases: TGTGCCAGCAGCCGGACAGGGAACACTGAAGCTTTCTTT.

This clone was recorded a few times. The chain carries TRBV30 and TRBJ1-1, with D unclear. Trimming shortened V by 0 bases and J by 1 base, and 9 bases separated the two germline ends. The CDR3 is 14 amino acids. CDR1 GTSNPN and CDR2 SVGIG come from the germline V gene (reference sequence). CDR3 DNA: TGTGCCTGGAGTGTGCTGGGAGAGAACACTGAAGCTTTCTTT. Its protein is CAWSVLGENTEAFF. The complete variable domain, with remaining parts taken from reference TRBV30 and TRBJ1-1, reads SQTIHQWPATLVQPVGSPLSLECTVEGTSNPNLYWYRQAAGRGLQLLFYSVGIGQISSEVPQNLSASRPQDRQFILSSKKLLLSDSGFYLCAWSVLGENTEAFFGQGTRLTVV.

The V call is TRBV27, the J call TRBJ2-1, with 13 positions matching TRBD2. V was pared by 5 bases and J by 8 bases, with 9 bases of the junction left unmatched. The CDR3 totals 16 residues. In germline, CDR1 is MNHEY, CDR2 SMNVEV (reference sequence). CDR3 DNA sequence: TGTGCCAGCAGTCGACTTGGGACTAGCGGGAACCATGAGCAGTTCTTC. Residues: CASSRLGTSGNHEQFF.

J is TRBJ1-1 and V is TRBV7-9; D gene ambiguous. Trimming pared 3 bases from V and 1 base from J, leaving 6 bases between. The germline CDR1 and CDR2 sequences are SEHNR and FQNEAQ (reference sequence). The CDR3 totals 13 residues. DNA for the CDR3: TGTGCCAGCAGCTTCCACGAGAACACTGAAGCTTTCTTT. Protein sequence: CASSFHENTEAFF.

The chain has TRBV7-9 and TRBJ1-1; possible D gene TRBD1, 6 bases. CDR3 length equals 15 residues. Germline loops: CDR1 SEHNR, CDR2 FQNEAQ (reference sequence). Between the trimmed V and J ends, which lost 3 bases and 2 bases, there was a span of 13 bases. The DNA of the CDR3 is TGTGCCAGCAGCTTGCATTTACAGGGTAACACTGAAGCTTTCTTT. This codes for CASSLHLQGNTEAFF.

V is TRBV7-3 and J is TRBJ2-2, with unresolved D. V lost 6 bases and J 7 bases, leaving 9 bases between the germline ends. The CDR3 sequence is 12 residues long. CDR1 is SGHTA, CDR2 FQGTGA, per germline. The CDR3 DNA follows: TGTGCCAGCAGGATGACAAACGGGGAGCTGTTTTTT. Its protein is CASRMTNGELFF.

The V and J genes are TRBV29-1 and TRBJ2-2; no firm D call. Trimming stripped 7 bases from V and 2 bases from J, with 14 bases between. The CDR3 runs 14 residues. CDR1 is SQVTM and CDR2 is ANQGSEA in the germline V gene. As DNA, the CDR3 is TGCAGCGCCCACCGAGGTACAAACACCGGGGAGCTGTTTTTT. Translating gives CSAHRGTNTGELFF.

The J gene is TRBJ1-1, the V gene TRBV29-1; D not certain. CDR1 is SQVTM and CDR2 is ANQGSEA in the germline V gene. V was cut by 5 bases and J by 2 bases, with 9 bases left in between. This CDR3 comprises 12 residues. As DNA, the CDR3 is TGCAGCGTTTGGATGGGTAACACTGAAGCTTTCTTT. It is translated as CSVWMGNTEAFF.

V and J are TRBV10-2 and TRBJ2-2, with 8 bases lining up with TRBD2. V lost 4 bases to trimming and J lost 5 bases; unmatched junction nucleotides: 6. Germline V gene data show CDR1 as WSHSY and CDR2 as SAAADI. The CDR3 contains 15 residues. CDR3 in amino acids: CASSGLAGLTGELFF. The CDR3 bases are TGCGCCAGCAGTGGGTTAGCGGGATTGACCGGGGAGCTGTTTTTT.

V and J are TRBV9 and TRBJ2-7, with D tentatively TRBD1 or TRBD2 (7 bases each). The germline V gene encodes CDR1 SGDLS and CDR2 YYNGEE. V was clipped by 4 bases and J by 5 bases, with 19 bases between them. The CDR3 has 15 amino acids. The DNA of the CDR3 is TGTGCCAGCAGCCCGCGGGGAGGGGGCGGGAACGAGCAGTACTTC. Amino acids: CASSPRGGGGNEQYF.

The V gene is TRBV25-1, the J gene TRBJ2-5, with D perhaps TRBD1 (6 bases). The V end was cut by 2 bases, the J end by 5 bases, with 12 bases between. The CDR3 covers 14 residues. Germline lookup yields CDR1 MGHDK and CDR2 SYGVNS. The DNA of the CDR3 is TGTGCCAGCAGTGAAAGGGGGTGGATGGAGACCCAGTACTTC. It translates to CASSERGWMETQYF.

This chain uses TRBV28 with TRBJ2-4; no firm D call. The ends were cut back, 2 bases at V and 5 bases at J, with 10 bases in the middle. Per the germline V gene, CDR1 is MDHEN and CDR2 is SYDVKM. This CDR3 has 14 residues. CDR3 region: CASSLTVSQNIQYF. The CDR3 DNA is TGTGCCAGCAGTTTAACAGTCTCGCAAAACATTCAGTACTTC.

Points on this clone: Germline is not matched at one junction end, which may reflect a read error. The sample carries other DNA sequences with the same CDR3. The rearrangement links TRBV30 to TRBJ2-2; TRBD2 agrees at 8 bases. The CDR3 loop spans 16 amino acids. In germline, CDR1 is GTSNPN, CDR2 SVGIG (reference sequence). The CDR3 bases are TGTGCCTGGACCCCTTTCCCCGGGGGGGGCACCGGGGAACTGTTTTTT. Protein sequence: CAWTPFPGGGTGELFF.

The chain employs TRBV28 and TRBJ2-3; 11 positions agree with TRBD1. Germline assignment: CDR1 MDHEN and CDR2 SYDVKM. The CDR3 contains 16 residues. The V gene end was trimmed by 1 base and the J gene end by 5 bases; junction bases not matched to a gene: 5. The DNA for the CDR3 is TGTGCCAGCAGTTTATTGGACAGGGGGCTGGGAGATACGCAGTATTTT. Protein: CASSLLDRGLGDTQYF.

A note on this clone: Other DNA sequences from this sample encode an identical CDR3 as well. The rearrangement joins TRBV5-1 to TRBJ2-2; D is ambiguous. The CDR3 is 14 residues long. Trimming pared 5 bases from V and 2 bases from J, leaving 10 bases between. Germline V gene sequence: CDR1 SGHRS, CDR2 YFSETQ. CDR3 sequence reads: CASSRASNTGELFF. Here the CDR3 DNA reads TGCGCCAGCAGTCGGGCGTCCAACACCGGGGAGCTGTTTTTT.

The chain recombines TRBV5-4 with TRBJ2-2; D unresolved. Germline-derived CDR1 and CDR2 are SGHNT and YYREEE (reference sequence). The CDR3 sequence is 14 residues long. The V end lost 3 bases, the J end lost 1 base, and 7 bases lay between the germline ends. The CDR3 DNA reads TGTGCCAGCAGCTCCACCAGGAACACCGGGGAGCTGTTTTTT. Encoded protein: CASSSTRNTGELFF.

The chain employs TRBV5-4 and TRBJ2-5; TRBD2 matches at 11 bases. The CDR3 has 18 amino acids. The germline gives CDR1 SGHNT, CDR2 YYREEE (reference sequence). V lost 4 bases to trimming and J lost 2 bases; unmatched junction nucleotides: 13. The CDR3 loop is CASSRARTSGPKQETQYF. CDR3 coding DNA: TGTGCCAGCAGCCGGGCCCGGACTAGCGGGCCGAAACAAGAGACCCAGTACTTC.

In its sample, this clone was seen a few times. The rearrangement uses TRBV5-1 and TRBJ2-4; D assignment may be TRBD1 or TRBD2 (5 bases each). Trimming left V 9 bases short and J 4 bases short, with 11 bases between. In germline, CDR1 is SGHRS, CDR2 YFSETQ. The CDR3 extends over 12 amino acids. CDR3 in DNA: TGCGCCAAATCGGGACCGAAAAACATTCAGTACTTC. Its translation: CAKSGPKNIQYF.

The chain carries TRBV7-6 and TRBJ1-1; 8 bases fit TRBD1. Trimming removed 5 bases from V and 4 bases from J; junction bases left unmatched: 3. CDR3 size: 13 residues. The germline V gene encodes CDR1 SGHVS and CDR2 FNYEAQ. The CDR3 DNA is TGTGCCAGCAGCCTAGGACAGGGCACTGAAGCTTTCTTT. This codes for CASSLGQGTEAFF. The full variable domain, its missing parts supplied by reference TRBV7-6 and TRBJ1-1, is GAGVSQSPRYKVTKRGQDVALRCDPISGHVSLYWYRQALGQGPEFLTYFNYEAQQDKSGLPNDRFSAERPEGSISTLTIQRTEQRDSAMYRCASSLGQGTEAFFGQGTRLTVV.

This chain links TRBV11-2 with TRBJ2-3; D uncertain. V dropped 5 bases and J dropped 5 bases, with 5 bases sitting between them. Germline V gives CDR1 SGHAT, CDR2 FQNNGV. The CDR3 runs to 11 residues. In DNA, the CDR3 is TGTGCCAGCAGCCATCGAGATACGCAGTATTTT. As protein: CASSHRDTQYF. Combining the CDR3 with reference TRBV11-2 and TRBJ2-3 gives the whole variable domain EAGVAQSPRYKIIEKRQSVAFWCNPISGHATLYWYQQILGQGPKLLIQFQNNGVVDDSQLPKDRFSAERLKGVDSTLKIQPAKLEDSAVYLCASSHRDTQYFGPGTRLTVL.

For the CDR3, the DNA is TGTGCCAGCTCACCACCGACAACCTACGAGCAGTACTTC. Translation gives CASSPPTTYEQYF. V usage is TRBV18 and J usage is TRBJ2-7; no reliable D call. Trimming took 0 bases from V and 2 from J, leaving 5 bases between them. The CDR3 consists of 13 residues. Germline V gives CDR1 KGHSH, CDR2 LQKENI.

V gene TRBV27 combines with J gene TRBJ2-1, with TRBD2 matching 11 bases. This CDR3 is 16 amino acids long. With 9 bases clipped from V and 0 bases from J, the junction kept 7 bases outside the gene matches. Germline values: CDR1 MNHEY, CDR2 SMNVEV (reference sequence). This CDR3 is CARTSGNKSSYNEQFF. In DNA, the CDR3 is TGTGCCAGGACTAGCGGGAATAAAAGCTCCTACAATGAGCAGTTCTTC.

The chain uses TRBV29-1 and TRBJ2-1; D is unclear. This CDR3 is 12 amino acids long. V dropped 4 bases and J dropped 6 bases, with 10 bases sitting between them. Germline CDR1 and CDR2: SQVTM and ANQGSEA. CDR3: CSVVTLGNEQFF. CDR3 nucleotide sequence: TGCAGCGTTGTAACCCTAGGCAATGAGCAGTTCTTC.

The chain joins TRBV19 to TRBJ2-1; 9 positions agree with TRBD2. V gave up 5 bases and J gave up 3 bases; unmatched junction bases: 8. The CDR3 extends over 16 amino acids. The germline V gene has CDR1 LNHDA and CDR2 SQIVND (reference sequence). CDR3 protein: CASSSVLAGYYNEQFF. CDR3 bases: TGTGCCAGTAGTTCGGTACTAGCGGGTTACTACAATGAGCAGTTCTTC. The whole variable domain, remainder taken from reference TRBV19 and TRBJ2-1, is DGGITQSPKYLFRKEGQNVTLSCEQNLNHDAMYWYRQDPGQGLRLIYYSQIVNDFQKGDIAEGYSVSREKKESFPLTVTSAQKNPTAFYLCASSSVLAGYYNEQFFGPGTRLTVL.

The chain employs TRBV25-1 and TRBJ2-5; 7 bases match TRBD2. The J call is in doubt because the DNA end fits TRBJ2-7 better. This CDR3 has 13 amino acids. Germline V gene sequence: CDR1 MGHDK, CDR2 SYGVNS. The CDR3 DNA sequence: TGTGCCTTCGGGGACTACCTCTCCTACGAGCAGTACTTC. Protein sequence: CAFGDYLSYEQYF.